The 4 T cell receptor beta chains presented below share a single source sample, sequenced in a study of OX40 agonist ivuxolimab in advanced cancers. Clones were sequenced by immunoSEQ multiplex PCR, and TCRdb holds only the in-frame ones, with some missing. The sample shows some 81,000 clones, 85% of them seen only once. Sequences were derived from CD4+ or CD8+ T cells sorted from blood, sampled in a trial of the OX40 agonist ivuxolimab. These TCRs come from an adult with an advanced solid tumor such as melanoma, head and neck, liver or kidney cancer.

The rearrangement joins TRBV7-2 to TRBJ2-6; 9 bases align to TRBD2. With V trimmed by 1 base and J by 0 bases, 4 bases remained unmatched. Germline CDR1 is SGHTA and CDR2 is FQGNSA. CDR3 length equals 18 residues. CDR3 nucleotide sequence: TGTGCCAGCAGCTTAGTGGCGGGAGGGAGCTCTGGGGCCAACGTCCTGACTTTC. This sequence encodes CASSLVAGGSSGANVLTF.

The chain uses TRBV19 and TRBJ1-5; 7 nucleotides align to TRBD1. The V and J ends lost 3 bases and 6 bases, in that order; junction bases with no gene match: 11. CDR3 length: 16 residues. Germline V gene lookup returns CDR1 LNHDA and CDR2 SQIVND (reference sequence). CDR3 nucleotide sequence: TGTGCCAGTAGTATCTCCCCGGACAGGTTTGGTCAGCCCCAGCATTTT. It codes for CASSISPDRFGQPQHF.

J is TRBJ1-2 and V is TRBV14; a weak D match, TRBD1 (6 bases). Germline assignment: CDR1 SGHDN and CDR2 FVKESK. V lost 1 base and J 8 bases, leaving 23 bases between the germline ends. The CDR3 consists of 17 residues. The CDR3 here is CASSQARTVFSGSGYTF. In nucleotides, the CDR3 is TGTGCCAGCAGCCAAGCTCGGACAGTATTCTCGGGGTCGGGCTACACCTTC. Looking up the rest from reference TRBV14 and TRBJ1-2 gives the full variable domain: EAGVTQFPSHSVIEKGQTVTLRCDPISGHDNLYWYRRVMGKEIKFLLHFVKESKQDESGMPNNRFLAERTGGTYSTLKVQPAELEDSGVYFCASSQARTVFSGSGYTFGSGTRLTVV.

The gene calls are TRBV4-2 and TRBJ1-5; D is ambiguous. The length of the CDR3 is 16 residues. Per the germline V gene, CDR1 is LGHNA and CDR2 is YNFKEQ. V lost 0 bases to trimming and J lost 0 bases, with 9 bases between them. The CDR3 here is CASSQDSGNSNQPQHF. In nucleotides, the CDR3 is TGTGCCAGCAGCCAAGATTCGGGAAATAGCAATCAGCCCCAGCATTTT.